These T cell receptor beta chains were read from a single sample in a study of blood T cell repertoires in COVID-19. Profiling relied on immunoSEQ multiplex PCR, and the TCRdb table lists in-frame clones only, not all of them. The sample lists a few hundred thousand clones, about nine tenths occurring once. The sequencing sample was made of peripheral blood. Receptor source: a woman aged 25-40 years with COVID-19, enrolled during active disease. Each CDR3 is given with its conserved first and last residue. Fields, in order: J gene, D gene, V gene, CDR3 protein. The D gene is left open where the match is weak.

J gene: TRBJ2-6; D gene: NA; V gene: TRBV19; CDR3 protein: CASRGVPILSGANVLTF
J gene: TRBJ1-5; D gene: TRBD1; V gene: TRBV19; CDR3 protein: CASRPTGDRQPQHF
J gene: TRBJ1-3; D gene: NA; V gene: TRBV5-5; CDR3 protein: CASSLEGDAYGNTIYF
J gene: TRBJ1-4; D gene: TRBD1; V gene: TRBV25-1; CDR3 protein: CASKTGTDEKLFF
J gene: TRBJ1-2; D gene: NA; V gene: TRBV3-1/TRBV3-2; CDR3 protein: CASSPWAESGYTF
J gene: TRBJ1-1; D gene: NA; V gene: TRBV5-5; CDR3 protein: CASTGGPSRREAFF
J gene: TRBJ2-6; D gene: NA; V gene: TRBV7-9; CDR3 protein: CASSLGLANVLTF
J gene: TRBJ1-5; D gene: NA; V gene: TRBV4-2; CDR3 protein: CASSQVPGRQPQHF
J gene: TRBJ1-2; D gene: TRBD1; V gene: TRBV27; CDR3 protein: CASSPRDRGMGYGYTF
J gene: TRBJ1-4; D gene: TRBD1; V gene: TRBV4-1; CDR3 protein: CASSQGQGPNEKLFF
J gene: TRBJ2-3; D gene: NA; V gene: TRBV30; CDR3 protein: CAWSVGQGTDTQYF
J gene: TRBJ2-7; D gene: NA; V gene: TRBV19; CDR3 protein: CASSPGHNYEQYF
J gene: TRBJ1-6; D gene: NA; V gene: TRBV7-2; CDR3 protein: CASSSGTPRGSPLHF
J gene: TRBJ1-1; D gene: NA; V gene: TRBV11-3; CDR3 protein: CASSEQGMAEAFF
J gene: TRBJ2-5; D gene: TRBD2; V gene: TRBV7-7; CDR3 protein: CASSVTSGGAETQYF
J gene: TRBJ1-1; D gene: NA; V gene: TRBV10-3; CDR3 protein: CAISYGGQNTEAFF
J gene: TRBJ2-5; D gene: TRBD2; V gene: TRBV5-6; CDR3 protein: CASSLIGRARLGQETQYF
J gene: TRBJ1-4; D gene: TRBD1; V gene: TRBV18; CDR3 protein: CASSLTSGQANEKLFF
J gene: TRBJ2-5; D gene: NA; V gene: TRBV19; CDR3 protein: CASSIQGQETQYF
J gene: TRBJ1-1; D gene: NA; V gene: TRBV10-2; CDR3 protein: CASSESRPLRPAFF
J gene: TRBJ2-5; D gene: NA; V gene: TRBV3-1/TRBV3-2; CDR3 protein: CASSHSRAVQGQETQYF
J gene: TRBJ2-7; D gene: TRBD1; V gene: TRBV18; CDR3 protein: CASSPLSGTGIYEQYF
J gene: TRBJ2-2; D gene: TRBD1; V gene: TRBV11-3; CDR3 protein: CASSSGGLGELFF
J gene: TRBJ1-4; D gene: NA; V gene: TRBV2; CDR3 protein: CASSDWGVVEKLFF
J gene: TRBJ1-2; D gene: NA; V gene: TRBV10-3; CDR3 protein: CAISAWQNYGYTF
J gene: TRBJ1-5; D gene: TRBD1; V gene: TRBV28; CDR3 protein: CASSPGTGNQPQHF
J gene: TRBJ1-5; D gene: TRBD1; V gene: TRBV27; CDR3 protein: CASSRALDRSSNQPQHF
J gene: TRBJ2-2; D gene: NA; V gene: TRBV5-1; CDR3 protein: CASSLDRAGELFF
J gene: TRBJ1-3; D gene: TRBD1; V gene: TRBV7-9; CDR3 protein: CASRGQVDGNTIYF
J gene: TRBJ2-1; D gene: TRBD2; V gene: TRBV6-5; CDR3 protein: CASRTPSGGAYEQFF
J gene: TRBJ1-4; D gene: NA; V gene: TRBV5-1; CDR3 protein: CASSRQEPTNEKLFF
J gene: TRBJ1-4; D gene: NA; V gene: TRBV14; CDR3 protein: CASSQRGFNEKLFF
J gene: TRBJ2-3; D gene: NA; V gene: TRBV6-6; CDR3 protein: CASSYTETDTQYF
J gene: TRBJ2-2; D gene: TRBD2; V gene: TRBV5-4; CDR3 protein: CASSAGGGLANTGELFF
J gene: TRBJ2-3; D gene: NA; V gene: TRBV9; CDR3 protein: CASSVGPGTDTQYF
J gene: TRBJ2-1; D gene: NA; V gene: TRBV7-9; CDR3 protein: CASSVQGWDEQFF